This T cell receptor (beta chain) is drawn from a study of T-cell reconstitution after alpha-beta-depleted transplantation in children. Researchers prepared the TCRbeta library using unique molecular identifiers, the study reports. TCRdb independently ran MiXCR on the PCR reads; one entry per CDR3 protein. The sample shows 220,000 or so distinct CDR3 sequences, around 7.8% of them seen only once. The study, taken as a whole, reports: After one year, T-cell counts and TCRbeta diversity mostly came from new T cells.

Ten or more counts support this clonotype. As yet, its antigen is unknown. CDR1 is DFQATT and CDR2 is SNEGSKA in the germline V gene (reference sequence). The CDR3 is made up of 13 amino acids. The germline V and J ends were trimmed by 0 bases and 9 bases, with 12 bases remaining between them. This sequence was found in a male patient younger than 18 who had a stem cell transplant for acute lymphoblastic leukemia, so the T cells may come from the graft donor. The chain carries TRBV20-1 and TRBJ1-5; D ambiguous. The sequenced sample was PBMCs, mostly from graft donor cells, obtained 180 days after TCRalphabeta/CD19-depleted stem cell transplant. CDR3 in amino acids: CSAREGNGRPQHF. The CDR3, as DNA: TGCAGTGCTAGAGAGGGAAATGGTCGGCCCCAGCATTTT.